This T cell receptor (beta chain) is from a study of neoadjuvant nivolumab and ipilimumab in lung cancer. Looking at the study overall: The combination arm added day-1 ipilimumab 1 mg/kg to nivolumab 3 mg/kg on days 1, 15, 29.

TCRdb's table, derived via immunoSEQ multiplex PCR, lists solely in-frame clones and lacks some. Here the sample spans 30,000 or so clones, around 80% being singletons. The CDR3 totals 13 residues. V was pared by 4 bases and J by 6 bases, with 11 bases between. From germline, CDR1 is SGHRS and CDR2 YFSETQ. V usage is TRBV5-1 and J usage is TRBJ2-1, with D hard to call. This TCR came from an adult with non-small cell lung cancer. The sequenced sample was tumor tissue, obtained after neoadjuvant nivolumab, alone or with ipilimumab, at or shortly before surgery. CDR3 nucleotide sequence: TGCGCCAGCAGCAGACTCGACCTCAATGAGCAGTTCTTC. It yields the protein CASSRLDLNEQFF.